Listed here are 28 T cell receptor beta chains from one sample, sequenced in a study of blood T cell repertoires in COVID-19. The assay was immunoSEQ multiplex PCR, and TCRdb's table has in-frame clones only and misses some. The sample carries just over 350,000 clones, roughly 87% recorded once. Sequencing was performed on PBMCs or T cells enriched from blood (not recorded which). Every receptor here comes from a woman in her thirties who had recovered from COVID-19.

The chain uses TRBV6-5 and TRBJ1-2, with a tentative D call TRBD1 (6 bases). CDR3 size: 13 residues. Trimming removed 6 bases from V and 8 bases from J, with 16 bases in between. Germline values: CDR1 MNHEY, CDR2 SVGAGI. CDR3 protein: CASSLNRERGYTF. In nucleotides, the CDR3 is TGTGCCAGCAGCCTAAACAGGGAGAGAGGCTACACCTTC.

The rearrangement joins TRBV4-1 to TRBJ1-3; a possible D gene is TRBD1 (6 bases). V was cut by 0 bases and J by 8 bases, with 11 bases left in between. Germline values: CDR1 MGHRA, CDR2 YSYEKL. The CDR3 totals 14 residues. For the CDR3, the DNA is TGCGCCAGCAGCCAAGATCCCAGGGGTTACACCATATATTTT. Its translation is CASSQDPRGYTIYF.

The chain is built from TRBV7-9 and TRBJ2-3; D remains unclear. Trimming pared 3 bases from V and 4 bases from J, leaving 5 bases between. Per the germline V gene, CDR1 is SEHNR and CDR2 is FQNEAQ (reference sequence). The CDR3 covers 12 residues. The CDR3, as DNA: TGTGCCAGCAGCTTTGAGGCAGATACGCAGTATTTT. Amino acid sequence: CASSFEADTQYF. Full variable domain (remainder filled in from reference TRBV7-9 and TRBJ2-3): DTGVSQNPRHKITKRGQNVTFRCDPISEHNRLYWYRQTLGQGPEFLTYFQNEAQLEKSRLLSDRFSAERPKGSFSTLEIQRTEQGDSAMYLCASSFEADTQYFGPGTRLTVL.

Here the CDR3 DNA reads TGCGCCAGCGGGGGAGGGCCAGATACGCAGTATTTT. Amino acids: CASGGGPDTQYF. The chain couples TRBV10-2 to TRBJ2-3; 7 bases align to TRBD2. The V gene end was trimmed by 8 bases and the J gene end by 4 bases; junction bases not matched to a gene: 3. CDR1 WSHSY and CDR2 SAAADI come from the germline V gene. This CDR3 contains 12 residues.

The rearrangement joins TRBV3-1 (or the pseudogene TRBV3-2) to TRBJ2-5, with 10 bases lining up with TRBD2. This CDR3 has 15 amino acids. Germline V CDR1 and CDR2: LGHDT, YNNKEL (reference sequence). Germline trimming cut 7 bases from V and 4 bases from J; bases unmatched to any gene: 9. The DNA for the CDR3 is TGTGCCAGCATCGGAATCCTAGCGGGGGTAGAGACCCAGTACTTC. Its protein is CASIGILAGVETQYF.

The chain has TRBV7-2 and TRBJ2-2; TRBD1 matches at 8 bases. The trim removed 5 bases at V and 5 bases at J, leaving 7 bases unmatched. This CDR3 comprises 15 residues. The germline gives CDR1 SGHTA, CDR2 FQGNSA. The DNA for the CDR3 is TGTGCCAGCAGCAGGGACAGGACATTAACCGGGGAGCTGTTTTTT. Protein sequence: CASSRDRTLTGELFF. The variable domain in full, completed from reference TRBV7-2 and TRBJ2-2, reads GAGVSQSPSNKVTEKGKDVELRCDPISGHTALYWYRQSLGQGLEFLIYFQGNSAPDKSGLPSDRFSAERTGGSVSTLTIQRTQQEDSAVYLCASSRDRTLTGELFFGEGSRLTVL.

The chain combines TRBV11-2 with TRBJ2-7; the match to TRBD1 covers 7 bases. This CDR3 spans 14 amino acids. Germline lookup yields CDR1 SGHAT and CDR2 FQNNGV. The V gene end was trimmed by 7 bases and the J gene end by 6 bases; junction bases not matched to a gene: 12. The CDR3 reads CASNLLTGNGEQYF. CDR3 nucleotides: TGTGCCAGCAACCTCTTGACAGGGAATGGCGAGCAGTACTTC. The full variable domain, its missing parts supplied by reference TRBV11-2 and TRBJ2-7, is EAGVAQSPRYKIIEKRQSVAFWCNPISGHATLYWYQQILGQGPKLLIQFQNNGVVDDSQLPKDRFSAERLKGVDSTLKIQPAKLEDSAVYLCASNLLTGNGEQYFGPGTRLTVT.

The chain links TRBV20-1 to TRBJ1-5; TRBD1 matches 9 bases. Looked up from germline, CDR1 is DFQATT and CDR2 is SNEGSKA (reference sequence). V shed 6 bases and J 2 bases; nucleotides not matched to a gene: 14. The CDR3 has 17 amino acids. In DNA, the CDR3 is TGCAGTGCCAGTACCGGGACAGGGATGAGTGGCAATCAGCCCCAGCATTTT. Translating it yields CSASTGTGMSGNQPQHF.

Only one count was recorded for this clone. V usage is TRBV6-5 and J usage is TRBJ1-5; D uncertain. CDR1 and CDR2 (germline): MNHEY, SVGAGI. This CDR3 contains 13 residues. Trimming took 7 bases from V and 0 from J, leaving 7 bases between them. CDR3 in amino acids: CASTSVSNQPQHF. The DNA for the CDR3 is TGTGCCAGCACGTCAGTTAGCAATCAGCCCCAGCATTTT.

This clone appeared once. The CDR3 region is CASSLGLAGVADTQYF. The CDR3 nucleotides read TGTGCCAGCAGCTTAGGACTAGCGGGAGTGGCAGATACGCAGTATTTT. This chain joins TRBV13 and TRBJ2-3, with 11 positions matching TRBD2. V shed 0 bases and J 4 bases; nucleotides not matched to a gene: 3. The CDR3 consists of 16 residues. Germline lookup yields CDR1 PRHDT and CDR2 FYEKMQ (reference sequence).

The chain has TRBV27 and TRBJ2-7; D possibly corresponds to TRBD2 (5 bases). Trimming cost V 4 bases and J 2 bases, with 12 bases left between them. The CDR3 loop spans 14 amino acids. Per the germline V gene, CDR1 is MNHEY and CDR2 is SMNVEV (reference sequence). This CDR3 reads CASSSRDNPYEQYF. CDR3 in DNA: TGTGCCAGCAGTTCCCGGGATAATCCCTACGAGCAGTACTTC.

The chain has TRBV28 and TRBJ2-7, with D possibly being TRBD1 (6 bases). Germline lookup yields CDR1 MDHEN and CDR2 SYDVKM. Deletions cut 6 bases from V and 0 bases from J, with 12 bases between. This CDR3 is built from 14 residues. In DNA, the CDR3 is TGTGCCAGCAGCTCCGGGACACTCTCCTACGAGCAGTACTTC. Its translation is CASSSGTLSYEQYF.

V is TRBV11-2 and J is TRBJ1-6, with D unresolved. The CDR3 contains 16 residues. Trimming pared 1 base from V and 7 bases from J, leaving 14 bases between. CDR1 and CDR2 from the germline V gene are SGHAT and FQNNGV. This chain's CDR3 is CASSLVPGRGNSPLHF. CDR3 sequence (DNA): TGTGCCAGCAGCTTAGTTCCCGGACGAGGGAATTCACCCCTCCACTTT.

V and J are TRBV5-1 and TRBJ1-1; 7 nucleotides agree with TRBD1. V dropped 3 bases and J dropped 0; count of bases not matched to a gene: 8. From germline, CDR1 is SGHRS and CDR2 YFSETQ. The CDR3 loop spans 16 amino acids. The CDR3 DNA reads TGCGCCAGCAGCTCGACAGGGATAGGGTTGAACACTGAAGCTTTCTTT. Encoded protein: CASSSTGIGLNTEAFF.

This rearrangement joins TRBV7-9 to TRBJ2-7; 11 bases are a match to TRBD1. Germline lookup yields CDR1 SEHNR and CDR2 FQNEAQ (reference sequence). Unmatched junction bases numbered 3, after V lost 7 bases and J lost 1 base. The CDR3 covers 14 residues. The CDR3 protein is CASIGTGGSYEQYF. The DNA for the CDR3 is TGTGCCAGCATCGGGACAGGGGGGTCCTACGAGCAGTACTTC.

This chain links TRBV11-2 with TRBJ1-2; maybe TRBD1 (5 bases). Trimming shortened V by 5 bases and J by 4 bases, and 14 bases separated the two germline ends. The CDR3 sequence is 14 residues long. Germline loops: CDR1 SGHAT, CDR2 FQNNGV. CDR3 region: CASSIHQGLYGYTF. As DNA, the CDR3 is TGTGCCAGCAGCATCCACCAGGGCCTCTATGGCTACACCTTC.

The chain uses TRBV28 and TRBJ1-3; maybe TRBD1 (6 bases). V shed 6 bases and J shed 0 bases, with 15 bases lying between them. Germline CDR1 reads MDHEN; CDR2 reads SYDVKM. The CDR3 is 16 residues long. The CDR3 is CASRVTDRNSGNTIYF. As DNA, the CDR3 is TGTGCCAGCAGAGTTACGGACAGAAACTCTGGAAACACCATATATTTT. Complete variable domain (other parts from reference TRBV28 and TRBJ1-3): DVKVTQSSRYLVKRTGEKVFLECVQDMDHENMFWYRQDPGLGLRLIYFSYDVKMKEKGDIPEGYSVSREKKERFSLILESASTNQTSMYLCASRVTDRNSGNTIYFGEGSWLTVV.

Only one count was recorded for this clone. J is TRBJ2-7 and V is TRBV28; D is possibly TRBD1 (5 bases). Trimming removed 7 bases at V and 0 bases at J, with 10 bases between. The germline V gene has CDR1 MDHEN and CDR2 SYDVKM. This CDR3 spans 13 amino acids. As DNA, the CDR3 is TGTGCCAGCACCGAGGACACCTCCTACGAGCAGTACTTC. Its protein product is CASTEDTSYEQYF.

The chain has TRBV7-2 and TRBJ2-1; D gene unclear. V dropped 2 bases and J dropped 2 bases, with 13 bases sitting between them. Germline CDR1 and CDR2: SGHTA and FQGNSA. The CDR3 consists of 16 residues. Here the CDR3 reads CASSLQPYSPYNEQFF. CDR3 sequence (DNA): TGTGCCAGCAGCTTACAACCTTACTCTCCCTACAATGAGCAGTTCTTC.

J is TRBJ2-3 and V is TRBV11-1; possibly TRBD2 for D (6 bases). V dropped 4 bases and J dropped 0 bases, with 14 bases sitting between them. The V gene's germline CDR1 is SGHAT and CDR2 FQDESV (reference sequence). This CDR3 spans 16 amino acids. CDR3 bases: TGTGCCAGCAGCTCATTATTAGCGGTGAGCACAGATACGCAGTATTTT. Translating it yields CASSSLLAVSTDTQYF.

This clone was counted once. The chain employs TRBV4-1 and TRBJ2-1; 13 bases are a match to TRBD2. V was pared by 1 base and J by 4 bases, with 1 base of the junction left unmatched. The germline CDR1 and CDR2 sequences are MGHRA and YSYEKL. CDR3 size: 16 residues. Here the CDR3 DNA reads TGCGCCAGCAGCCAAGGGACTAGCGGGGGATACAATGAGCAGTTCTTC. It is translated as CASSQGTSGGYNEQFF.

This chain joins TRBV28 and TRBJ1-2; 11 bases are shared with TRBD1. Germline V gene lookup returns CDR1 MDHEN and CDR2 SYDVKM. V dropped 4 bases and J dropped 2; count of bases not matched to a gene: 6. The CDR3 is made up of 16 amino acids. The CDR3 here is CASSSGQGVSNYGYTF. CDR3 DNA sequence: TGTGCCAGCAGTTCGGGACAGGGGGTCTCCAACTATGGCTACACCTTC.

This chain's CDR3 is CASSNYRVGEQFF. CDR3 in DNA: TGTGCCAGCAGCAATTACAGGGTTGGTGAGCAGTTCTTC. V usage is TRBV3-1 (or the pseudogene TRBV3-2) and J usage is TRBJ2-1, with D possibly being TRBD1 (6 bases). Germline V gene lookup returns CDR1 LGHDT and CDR2 YNNKEL (reference sequence). The CDR3 extends over 13 amino acids. Trimming took off 5 bases at V and 9 bases at J, with 14 bases between the two ends.

Concerning this clone itself: Other DNA variants within this sample encode the same CDR3. This chain links TRBV3-1 (or the pseudogene TRBV3-2) with TRBJ1-1; D may be TRBD1 (5 bases). Trimming took 4 bases from V and 3 from J, leaving 12 bases between them. The CDR3 runs to 14 residues. Per germline, CDR1 LGHDT and CDR2 YNNKEL (reference sequence). CDR3: CASSRTGGDTEAFF. The CDR3 nucleotides are TGTGCCAGCAGCCGCACGGGGGGGGACACTGAAGCTTTCTTT.

V is TRBV2 and J is TRBJ2-5; 9 positions agree with TRBD2. V lost 2 bases to trimming and J lost 5 bases; unmatched junction nucleotides: 3. CDR1 is SNHLY and CDR2 is FYNNEI in the germline V gene. The CDR3 spans 14 residues. This CDR3 is CASSESGRTETQYF. The CDR3 DNA sequence: TGTGCCAGCAGTGAAAGCGGGAGGACGGAGACCCAGTACTTC.

This chain links TRBV6-1 with TRBJ1-2; tentative D call: TRBD1 (6 bases). The germline CDR1 and CDR2 sequences are MNHNS and SASEGT. V dropped 1 base and J dropped 1 base, with 10 bases sitting between them. The CDR3 spans 15 residues. CDR3 coding DNA: TGTGCCAGCAGTGAAGTAAAAGGGGGTAACTATGGCTACACCTTC. This sequence encodes CASSEVKGGNYGYTF.

The chain links TRBV2 to TRBJ1-5, with D hard to call. Trimming removed 7 bases from V and 2 bases from J, with 9 bases in between. This CDR3 has 13 residues. CDR1 and CDR2 (germline): SNHLY, FYNNEI. The DNA of the CDR3 is TGTGCCAGCAAAGCTTACGGCAATCAGCCCCAGCATTTT. This encodes CASKAYGNQPQHF.

The chain links TRBV6-6 to TRBJ2-7; 9 nucleotides agree with TRBD1. The CDR3 loop spans 13 amino acids. Germline CDR1 MNHNY, CDR2 SVGAGI (reference sequence). The junction had 4 bases not matched to a gene; V was cut back by 8 bases and J by 2 bases. This chain's CDR3 is CASGDRVTYEQYF. CDR3 DNA: TGTGCCAGCGGGGACAGGGTCACCTACGAGCAGTACTTC.